This T cell receptor beta chain was sequenced in a study of T-cell reconstitution after alpha-beta-depleted transplantation in children. Preparation of the TCRbeta library was carried out with unique molecular identifiers. From the PCR reads, TCRdb called clonotypes with MiXCR, one entry per CDR3 protein. The profile shows some 600,000 distinct CDR3 sequences, roughly 15% of them singletons. The germline V gene encodes CDR1 SGHTA and CDR2 FQGNSA. CDR3 length equals 13 residues. Trimming pared 2 bases from V and 5 bases from J, leaving 9 bases between. The J gene is TRBJ2-5, the V gene TRBV7-2; D gene uncertain. This clonotype originated in a human donor who donated a stem cell graft to a child with acute myeloid leukemia. The source material was PBMCs from the stem cell graft donor, sampled from the stem cell graft. In nucleotides, the CDR3 is TGTGCCAGCAGCTTATGGGTTTGGGAGACCCAGTACTTC. Residues: CASSLWVWETQYF.